Below, 26 T cell receptor beta chains from the same sample are listed, as sequenced in a study of blood T cells in healthy people across ages. It was with a sample-barcoded 5' primer and a J-beta primer mix that a second PCR of about 6 to 12 cycles was run. TCRdb ran MiXCR on the 5' RACE reads and lists one entry per CDR3 protein. The table includes 800,000 to 950,000 distinct CDR3 sequences, about 48% detected once. The material sequenced was blood. The receptors were gathered from a man aged 25-40 years in good health.

This clonotype was counted ten times or more. V and J are TRBV7-2 and TRBJ1-5; 7 nucleotides line up with TRBD1. The germline V gene has CDR1 SGHTA and CDR2 FQGNSA. V lost 4 bases to trimming and J lost 4 bases; unmatched junction nucleotides: 7. This CDR3 is 15 amino acids long. CDR3: CASSSWTGKNQPQHF. The CDR3, as DNA: TGTGCCAGCAGCTCATGGACAGGAAAAAATCAGCCCCAGCATTTT.

This clonotype was observed at least ten times. This chain joins TRBV12-3 or TRBV12-4 and TRBJ2-7; 7 bases map to TRBD2. This CDR3 comprises 14 residues. The junction had 6 bases not matched to a gene; V was cut back by 4 bases and J by 3 bases. CDR3: CASSSGTGGYEQYF. The CDR3 region has the DNA TGTGCCAGCAGTTCCGGGACGGGGGGCTACGAGCAGTACTTC.

This clonotype was picked up a small number of times. The rearrangement joins TRBV28 to TRBJ2-7; 8 nucleotides line up with TRBD1. The J segment lost 7 bases and the V segment lost 3 bases, leaving 14 bases of the junction unmatched. The CDR3 sequence is 16 residues long. CDR1 and CDR2 (germline): MDHEN, SYDVKM. The CDR3 is CASSFSGTGRIGEQYF. The DNA for the CDR3 is TGTGCCAGCAGTTTCTCAGGGACAGGAAGAATTGGAGAGCAGTACTTC.

CDR3 nucleotide sequence: TGTGCCAGCAGCCCCTTATGGGCCCTCGCCACAGATACGCAGTATTTT. Translated, it gives CASSPLWALATDTQYF. This rearrangement joins TRBV7-8 to TRBJ2-3; no reliable D call. CDR3 length: 16 amino acids. Germline loops: CDR1 SGHVS, CDR2 FQNEAQ. V lost 5 bases to trimming and J lost 2 bases, with 17 bases between them. The entire variable domain, with the rest obtained from reference TRBV7-8 and TRBJ2-3, is as follows: GAGVSQSPRYKVAKRGQDVALRCDPISGHVSLFWYQQALGQGPEFLTYFQNEAQLDKSGLPSDRFFAERPEGSVSTLKIQRTQQEDSAVYLCASSPLWALATDTQYFGPGTRLTVL.

The chain recombines TRBV5-6 with TRBJ2-3, with D maybe TRBD1 (6 bases). Germline assignment: CDR1 SGHDT and CDR2 YYEEEE. The CDR3 has 14 amino acids. With 6 bases removed from V and 2 bases from J, the gap between germline ends came to 13 bases. DNA of the CDR3: TGTGCCAGCACCTCCTTGGGGGCCACAGATACGCAGTATTTT. Amino acids: CASTSLGATDTQYF.

This clonotype was recorded a few times. J is TRBJ1-1 and V is TRBV5-1, with 9 bases aligning to TRBD1. The CDR3 extends over 17 amino acids. Trimming took 3 bases from V and 4 from J; bases not matched to a gene: 13. CDR1 is SGHRS, CDR2 YFSETQ, per germline. CDR3 loop: CASSSSGTGWIGTEAFF. The CDR3 DNA follows: TGCGCCAGCAGCTCATCCGGGACAGGGTGGATCGGCACTGAAGCTTTCTTT.

This clonotype has just a few counts. The CDR3 spells CAISSGGLADTQYF. As DNA, the CDR3 is TGTGCCATCTCTAGCGGGGGCTTAGCAGATACGCAGTATTTT. This sequence joins TRBV10-3 and TRBJ2-3; 10 bases align to TRBD2. The V segment lost 8 bases and the J segment 4 bases; nucleotides outside the gene matches: 6. Germline V gene sequence: CDR1 ENHRY, CDR2 SYGVKD. The CDR3 sequence is 14 residues long.

This clonotype was observed a few times. The rearrangement links TRBV3-1 to TRBJ1-3; D ambiguous. Trimming removed 3 bases from V and 1 base from J, with 10 bases in between. The CDR3 totals 15 residues. Per germline, CDR1 LGHDT and CDR2 YNNKEL (reference sequence). CDR3 sequence reads: CASSQTLTSGNTIYF. In nucleotides, the CDR3 is TGTGCCAGCAGCCAGACACTTACTTCTGGAAACACCATATATTTT.

For this clonotype: The junction does not match germline at one end; this may be a read error. The J gene is TRBJ2-2, the V gene TRBV12-3 or TRBV12-4; tentative D call: TRBD2 (5 bases). This CDR3 is built from 14 residues. In DNA, the CDR3 is TGTGCCAGCAGTTTACGGTCCGGCGGTGGGGAGCCGTTTTTT. As protein: CASSLRSGGGEPFF.

The chain is built from TRBV6-5 and TRBJ2-1, with no clear D. The CDR3 length is 14 residues. The V gene's germline CDR1 is MNHEY and CDR2 SVGAGI. Trimming removed 8 bases from V and 8 bases from J, with 19 bases in between. CDR3 nucleotides: TGTGCCAGCGGCTACCTAGGACCGAGCGATGAGCAGTTCTTC. Translating it yields CASGYLGPSDEQFF.

CDR3 residues: CSARRDRGEKLFF. Here the CDR3 DNA reads TGCAGTGCTAGACGAGATAGGGGTGAAAAACTGTTTTTT. The rearrangement links TRBV20-1 to TRBJ1-4; a possible D gene is TRBD1 (5 bases). This CDR3 is 13 amino acids long. Trimming left V 2 bases short and J 7 bases short, with 11 bases between. Germline CDR1 is DFQATT and CDR2 is SNEGSKA (reference sequence).

The CDR3 coding sequence is TGCAGTGCTAGAGTGGAGTCCTCCCAAGAGACCCAGTACTTC. Protein: CSARVESSQETQYF. The chain carries TRBV20-1 and TRBJ2-5, with D uncertain. This CDR3 has 14 residues. Germline-derived CDR1 and CDR2 are DFQATT and SNEGSKA (reference sequence). With 1 base removed from V and 1 base from J, the gap between germline ends came to 10 bases.

The chain is built from TRBV6-2 or TRBV6-3 and TRBJ2-2; a weak D match, TRBD2 (5 bases). CDR1 is MNHEY, CDR2 SVGEGT, per germline. The CDR3 loop spans 18 amino acids. V was trimmed by 4 bases and J by 1 base, leaving 19 bases between them. The CDR3 loop reads CASSFTLGRLQNTGELFF. CDR3 DNA: TGTGCCAGCAGTTTCACACTAGGACGATTACAGAACACCGGGGAGCTGTTTTTT.

Only a few counts were recorded for this clonotype. The V call is TRBV7-9, the J call TRBJ2-1; TRBD2 matches 10 bases. The CDR3 is made up of 15 amino acids. Germline V gene lookup returns CDR1 SEHNR and CDR2 FQNEAQ (reference sequence). V trimming: 6 bases; J trimming: 2 bases; junction bases outside the gene matches: 4. In DNA form, the CDR3 reads TGTGCCAGCAGTCGAAGCGGGGGGGCCTACAATGAGCAGTTCTTC. It translates to CASSRSGGAYNEQFF.

The chain links TRBV4-3 to TRBJ1-6, with D hard to call. The ends were cut back, 0 bases at V and 8 bases at J, with 8 bases in the middle. Germline V gives CDR1 LGHNA, CDR2 YSLEER. The CDR3 sequence is 14 residues long. The CDR3 loop is CASSQDLGDSPLHF. The CDR3 nucleotides read TGCGCCAGCAGCCAAGATTTAGGAGATTCACCCCTCCACTTT.

This clonotype was seen a few times. J is TRBJ2-5 and V is TRBV6-2 or TRBV6-3, with D tentatively TRBD2 (6 bases). V shed 3 bases and J shed 1 base, with 12 bases lying between them. Germline V gives CDR1 MNHEY, CDR2 SVGEGT. This CDR3 is built from 15 residues. This CDR3 reads CASSYFGGLQETQYF. CDR3 coding DNA: TGTGCCAGCAGTTATTTCGGGGGTCTCCAAGAGACCCAGTACTTC.

This chain connects TRBV12-3 or TRBV12-4 to TRBJ2-1; 14 nucleotides line up with TRBD2. The CDR3 length is 20 residues. V dropped 7 bases and J dropped 5; count of bases not matched to a gene: 19. CDR3 protein: CASTPTSGLAGGGSDNEQFF. In nucleotides, the CDR3 is TGTGCCAGCACTCCAACCTCCGGACTAGCGGGGGGCGGGTCCGACAATGAGCAGTTCTTC.

The V and J genes are TRBV27 and TRBJ1-4, with a possible D match to TRBD1 (5 bases). Trimming shortened V by 6 bases and J by 4 bases, and 15 bases separated the two germline ends. The CDR3 is 15 amino acids. Germline V gene lookup returns CDR1 MNHEY and CDR2 SMNVEV (reference sequence). For the CDR3, the DNA is TGTGCCAGCAGAAGAGGGACGACGAATAATGAAAAACTGTTTTTT. Protein sequence: CASRRGTTNNEKLFF.

The chain links TRBV20-1 to TRBJ1-6; D may be TRBD1 (6 bases). V lost 7 bases to trimming and J lost 8 bases, with 12 bases between them. Looked up from germline, CDR1 is DFQATT and CDR2 is SNEGSKA (reference sequence). The CDR3 sequence is 12 residues long. The CDR3 sequence is CSGGTGYSPLHF. As DNA, the CDR3 is TGCAGTGGCGGTACAGGGTATTCACCCCTCCACTTT.

This clonotype has only a few counts. This chain uses TRBV7-2 with TRBJ1-5; 8 positions match TRBD1. Trimming at V came to 3 bases and at J to 0 bases, leaving 7 bases not matched to a gene. CDR3 length equals 17 residues. Germline V gene lookup returns CDR1 SGHTA and CDR2 FQGNSA. CDR3 nucleotides: TGTGCCAGCAGCTTTGGGACAGGCCTTTATAGCAATCAGCCCCAGCATTTT. Translated: CASSFGTGLYSNQPQHF.

The gene calls are TRBV7-2 and TRBJ2-5; TRBD1 aligns across 8 bases. This CDR3 spans 14 amino acids. V gave up 1 base and J gave up 9 bases; unmatched junction bases: 7. The germline V gene encodes CDR1 SGHTA and CDR2 FQGNSA. DNA for the CDR3: TGTGCCAGCAGCTTAGGACAGGGGTTAGGGGCCCAGTACTTC. It is translated as CASSLGQGLGAQYF.

J is TRBJ2-3 and V is TRBV11-2, with D tentatively TRBD2 (6 bases). Germline values: CDR1 SGHAT, CDR2 FQNNGV. This CDR3 contains 17 residues. V was clipped by 6 bases and J by 4 bases, with 23 bases between them. The CDR3 nucleotides are TGTGCCAGCAGTTCAACATCGGGACTTCTCGTCCCAGATACGCAGTATTTT. Translating it yields CASSSTSGLLVPDTQYF.

This chain links TRBV28 with TRBJ1-1, with a possible D match to TRBD1 (5 bases). Germline loops: CDR1 MDHEN, CDR2 SYDVKM. This CDR3 is 15 amino acids long. V lost 7 bases and J 0 bases, leaving 15 bases between the germline ends. Here the CDR3 reads CASKWRGGVNTEAFF. CDR3 nucleotides: TGTGCCAGCAAATGGAGGGGTGGGGTGAACACTGAAGCTTTCTTT.

This clonotype appeared a few times. The chain recombines TRBV6-2 or TRBV6-3 with TRBJ2-1; D call uncertain. Germline CDR1 and CDR2: MNHEY and SVGEGT. Trimming removed 5 bases at V and 10 bases at J, with 12 bases between. The CDR3 spans 12 residues. CDR3 sequence (DNA): TGTGCCAGCAGTCCCCAGAGCCCAGAGCAGTTCTTC. Amino acid sequence: CASSPQSPEQFF.

V gene TRBV14 combines with J gene TRBJ2-3; the D gene is possibly TRBD2 (6 bases). Trimming stripped 4 bases from V and 4 bases from J, with 9 bases between. CDR1 is SGHDN, CDR2 FVKESK, per germline. The CDR3 is made up of 13 amino acids. In DNA, the CDR3 is TGTGCCAGCAGCCGGGACTTCGCAGATACGCAGTATTTT. This encodes CASSRDFADTQYF.

The chain links TRBV5-1 to TRBJ2-5, with 8 bases matching TRBD2. CDR1 is SGHRS, CDR2 YFSETQ, per germline. The CDR3 totals 16 residues. The V and J ends lost 0 bases and 5 bases, in that order; junction bases with no gene match: 9. Here the CDR3 DNA reads TGCGCCAGCAGCTTGGATAGCGGGGATGTCTGGGAGACCCAGTACTTC. Amino acids: CASSLDSGDVWETQYF.